The 31 T cell receptor beta chains below all came from one sample that was sequenced in a study of blood T cell repertoires in COVID-19. Libraries were prepared by immunoSEQ multiplex PCR; TCRdb keeps only in-frame clonotypes and omits some of them. The sample contains about 130,000 clones, about 89% of which appear only once. Material for sequencing was peripheral blood. The receptors were gathered from a man aged 60 to 69 with active or convalescent COVID-19.

V is TRBV7-2 and J is TRBJ2-4; maybe TRBD2 (5 bases). CDR3 length: 17 residues. In germline, CDR1 is SGHTA, CDR2 FQGNSA. V was pared by 3 bases and J by 0 bases, with 15 bases between. CDR3 coding DNA: TGTGCCAGCAGCTTTAGGCTAGCAGCTCTAGCCAAAAACATTCAGTACTTC. This codes for CASSFRLAALAKNIQYF.

V is TRBV9 and J is TRBJ2-7; 11 bases map to TRBD1. Trimming removed 3 bases from V and 7 bases from J; junction bases left unmatched: 9. The CDR3 totals 15 residues. Germline CDR1 and CDR2: SGDLS and YYNGEE. CDR3 in DNA: TGTGCCAGCAGCGGCGGGACAGGGGGTTACAAAGAGCAGTACTTC. Translation gives CASSGGTGGYKEQYF.

V and J are TRBV20-1 and TRBJ1-1, with TRBD1 matching 7 bases. Unmatched junction bases numbered 5, after V lost 1 base and J lost 12 bases. Germline V gene lookup returns CDR1 DFQATT and CDR2 SNEGSKA (reference sequence). This CDR3 is built from 11 residues. CDR3 amino acids: CSARGDRRTFF. The CDR3 DNA sequence: TGCAGTGCTAGAGGGGACAGAAGGACTTTCTTT.

The genes are TRBV29-1 and TRBJ1-1; a possible D gene is TRBD1 (5 bases). V was clipped by 7 bases and J by 1 base, with 7 bases between them. This CDR3 is built from 11 residues. Germline CDR1 SQVTM, CDR2 ANQGSEA. CDR3 nucleotide sequence: TGCAGCGGAGACAGGAACACTGAAGCTTTCTTT. This gives the protein CSGDRNTEAFF.

V gene TRBV28 combines with J gene TRBJ2-1, with D perhaps matching TRBD2 (6 bases). Per germline, CDR1 MDHEN and CDR2 SYDVKM. The V and J ends lost 4 bases and 5 bases respectively, with 15 bases between them. The CDR3 sequence is 15 residues long. The CDR3 DNA sequence: TGTGCCAGCAGTTCCCCGGGACTGGTTAACAATGAGCAGTTCTTC. This codes for CASSSPGLVNNEQFF.

V and J are TRBV30 and TRBJ1-2, with D unresolved. Germline V gene lookup returns CDR1 GTSNPN and CDR2 SVGIG (reference sequence). There are 15 residues in the CDR3. V lost 0 bases, J lost 0 bases, and 11 bases lay in between. CDR3 sequence: CAWSVPEWANYGYTF. DNA for the CDR3: TGTGCCTGGAGTGTCCCGGAGTGGGCTAACTATGGCTACACCTTC.

This chain links TRBV6-6 with TRBJ1-1; D is perhaps TRBD1 (6 bases). The CDR3 extends over 13 amino acids. Germline CDR1 and CDR2: MNHNY and SVGAGI (reference sequence). The V gene lost 6 bases and the J gene lost 2 bases, with 10 bases spanning the gap. The CDR3 reads CASRETGNTEAFF. The CDR3 nucleotides are TGTGCCAGCAGAGAGACAGGAAACACTGAAGCTTTCTTT.

V usage is TRBV28 and J usage is TRBJ1-6; the D gene is possibly TRBD1 (6 bases). The CDR3 has 13 residues. Trimming pared 9 bases from V and 6 bases from J, leaving 12 bases between. CDR1 is MDHEN and CDR2 is SYDVKM in the germline V gene. CDR3 amino acids: CASGIQGNSPLHF. Written as DNA, the CDR3 is TGTGCCAGTGGGATACAGGGTAATTCACCCCTCCACTTT.

The count of this clone is one. This rearrangement joins TRBV2 to TRBJ2-5; 9 bases match TRBD2. CDR1 is SNHLY, CDR2 FYNNEI, per germline. The ends lost 7 bases at V and 2 bases at J; junction bases unmatched: 8. The CDR3 has 15 amino acids. CDR3 in amino acids: CASKENSGGQETQYF. In DNA, the CDR3 is TGTGCCAGCAAGGAAAATAGCGGGGGTCAAGAGACCCAGTACTTC.

About this clone itself: The junction and the germline gene differ at one end; a read error may be behind it. This chain links TRBV7-3 with TRBJ2-1, with 16 bases aligning to TRBD2. The V gene's germline CDR1 is SGHTA and CDR2 FQGTGA. This CDR3 comprises 17 residues. Here the CDR3 reads CASSQGTSGGADNEQFF. The CDR3 nucleotides read TGCGCCAGCAGTCAAGGGACTAGCGGGGGGGCAGACAATGAGCAGTTCTTC.

The chain joins TRBV6-2 or TRBV6-3 to TRBJ1-2; no clear D. The germline gives CDR1 MNHEY, CDR2 SVGEGT. CDR3 length equals 14 residues. Trimming cost V 6 bases and J 2 bases, with 13 bases left between them. Here the CDR3 reads CASSTDGINYGYTF. For the CDR3, the DNA is TGTGCCAGCAGCACTGACGGGATAAACTATGGCTACACCTTC.

CDR3 sequence (DNA): TGCGCCAGCAGCACGCAACTAGCGGGCGCCCAAGAGACCCAGTACTTC. Encoded protein: CASSTQLAGAQETQYF. The chain is built from TRBV5-1 and TRBJ2-5; 9 bases fit TRBD2. Germline CDR1 and CDR2: SGHRS and YFSETQ. V lost 4 bases to trimming and J lost 1 base; unmatched junction nucleotides: 8. The CDR3 totals 16 residues.

The rearrangement uses TRBV6-2 or TRBV6-3 and TRBJ1-5; a possible D gene is TRBD1 (5 bases). Germline assignment: CDR1 MNHEY and CDR2 SVGEGT. This CDR3 has 14 residues. V lost 4 bases to trimming and J lost 7 bases, with 14 bases between them. CDR3 bases: TGTGCCAGCAGTTTCCAGGGAGGTTGGCAGCCCCAGCATTTT. Its translation: CASSFQGGWQPQHF.

This chain connects TRBV7-2 to TRBJ2-3; 7 bases agree with TRBD2. Germline loops: CDR1 SGHTA, CDR2 FQGNSA. The CDR3 extends over 16 amino acids. The V gene end was trimmed by 2 bases and the J gene end by 4 bases; junction bases not matched to a gene: 9. The CDR3 sequence: CASSLIGGGLADTQYF. As DNA, the CDR3 is TGTGCCAGCAGCTTAATTGGGGGGGGACTCGCAGATACGCAGTATTTT. The entire variable domain, with the rest obtained from reference TRBV7-2 and TRBJ2-3, is as follows: GAGVSQSPSNKVTEKGKDVELRCDPISGHTALYWYRQSLGQGLEFLIYFQGNSAPDKSGLPSDRFSAERTGGSVSTLTIQRTQQEDSAVYLCASSLIGGGLADTQYFGPGTRLTVL.

The genes are TRBV9 and TRBJ2-7, with 12 bases identical to TRBD1. The V and J ends lost 4 bases and 7 bases, in that order; junction bases with no gene match: 6. CDR1 and CDR2 (germline): SGDLS, YYNGEE. The CDR3 has 14 amino acids. The CDR3 loop reads CASSLGQGAREQYF. Written as DNA, the CDR3 is TGTGCCAGCAGCCTGGGACAGGGGGCGCGAGAGCAGTACTTC.

The chain carries TRBV29-1 and TRBJ1-1, with D possibly matching TRBD1 (5 bases). The V and J ends lost 1 base and 3 bases respectively, with 9 bases between them. The CDR3 is 13 amino acids. The germline V gene encodes CDR1 SQVTM and CDR2 ANQGSEA. For the CDR3, the DNA is TGCAGCGTTGAAGTGACAGTGGACACTGAAGCTTTCTTT. Protein: CSVEVTVDTEAFF. Filled out from reference TRBV29-1 and TRBJ1-1, the complete variable domain reads SAVISQKPSRDICQRGTSLTIQCQVDSQVTMMFWYRQQPGQSLTLIATANQGSEATYESGFVIDKFPISRPNLTFSTLTVSNMSPEDSSIYLCSVEVTVDTEAFFGQGTRLTVV.

The rearrangement uses TRBV7-2 and TRBJ1-2; a possible D gene is TRBD1 (5 bases). The germline gives CDR1 SGHTA, CDR2 FQGNSA. V was cut by 5 bases and J by 7 bases, with 11 bases left in between. The CDR3 totals 12 residues. The CDR3 protein is CASSQGGTGYTF. Written as DNA, the CDR3 is TGTGCCAGCAGCCAAGGAGGGACTGGCTACACCTTC.

The chain links TRBV5-8 to TRBJ1-5; a weak D match, TRBD1 (6 bases). The CDR3 is 14 residues long. Germline CDR1 is SGHTS and CDR2 is YDEGEE. Between the trimmed V and J ends, which lost 4 bases and 3 bases, there was a span of 11 bases. CDR3 DNA: TGTGCCAGCAGCCGGCGACAGGACAATCAGCCCCAGCATTTT. Protein sequence: CASSRRQDNQPQHF.

The V gene is TRBV6-5, the J gene TRBJ2-1; D is unresolved. Deletions cut 7 bases from V and 4 bases from J, with 14 bases between. CDR1 and CDR2 (germline): MNHEY, SVGAGI. The CDR3 sequence is 14 residues long. For the CDR3, the DNA is TGTGCCAGCAACCAGGCAATCCTTTACAATGAGCAGTTCTTC. It yields the protein CASNQAILYNEQFF.

J is TRBJ1-2 and V is TRBV19; D is uncertain. Trimming removed 8 bases from V and 1 base from J, with 11 bases in between. The CDR3 extends over 13 amino acids. Germline CDR1 is LNHDA and CDR2 is SQIVND (reference sequence). The CDR3 DNA reads as TGTGCCAGTGGTACTCTAAGTAACTATGGCTACACCTTC. It encodes CASGTLSNYGYTF.

The chain joins TRBV7-9 to TRBJ2-7, with 8 bases lining up with TRBD1. The CDR3 extends over 15 amino acids. Germline trimming cut 4 bases from V and 4 bases from J; bases unmatched to any gene: 9. CDR1 SEHNR and CDR2 FQNEAQ come from the germline V gene (reference sequence). The CDR3 sequence: CASSSTRTGTYEQYF. DNA of the CDR3: TGTGCCAGCAGCTCCACCCGGACAGGGACTTACGAGCAGTACTTC.

V and J are TRBV29-1 and TRBJ2-1; D call uncertain. The CDR3 loop spans 12 amino acids. The germline gives CDR1 SQVTM, CDR2 ANQGSEA. Trimming left V 7 bases short and J 12 bases short, with 19 bases between. CDR3 amino acids: CSARGKAGLQFF. In nucleotides, the CDR3 is TGCAGCGCCCGAGGTAAGGCCGGGTTGCAGTTCTTC.

This CDR3 reads CASSQDAGSTDTQYF. As DNA, the CDR3 is TGTGCCAGCAGCCAAGATGCGGGGAGCACAGATACGCAGTATTTT. The chain joins TRBV3-1 (or the pseudogene TRBV3-2) to TRBJ2-3; D is perhaps TRBD2 (6 bases). CDR3 size: 15 residues. Trimming stripped 0 bases from V and 0 bases from J, with 7 bases between. From germline, CDR1 is LGHDT and CDR2 YNNKEL (reference sequence).

This chain links TRBV7-2 with TRBJ1-1, with a tentative D call TRBD1 (5 bases). The V end lost 2 bases, the J end lost 0 bases, and 10 bases lay between the germline ends. The germline V gene has CDR1 SGHTA and CDR2 FQGNSA. The CDR3 covers 15 residues. CDR3 protein: CASSLKRQLNTEAFF. The CDR3 DNA is TGTGCCAGCAGCTTAAAAAGACAGCTGAACACTGAAGCTTTCTTT.

About this clone itself: This CDR3 is also generated by other DNA sequences in the sample. V is TRBV18 and J is TRBJ1-5; TRBD1 matches at 8 bases. The germline V gene has CDR1 KGHSH and CDR2 LQKENI. With V trimmed by 4 bases and J by 0 bases, 2 bases remained unmatched. This CDR3 region has 15 residues. CDR3 sequence: CASSRGQDSNQPQHF. CDR3 nucleotides: TGTGCCAGCTCACGGGGACAGGATAGCAATCAGCCCCAGCATTTT.

The J gene is TRBJ2-1, the V gene TRBV28, with D possibly matching TRBD2 (6 bases). The germline V and J ends were trimmed by 3 bases and 9 bases, with 9 bases remaining between them. The germline V gene has CDR1 MDHEN and CDR2 SYDVKM. This CDR3 spans 12 amino acids. The CDR3 DNA reads as TGTGCCAGCAGTTTGGCACTAGCTGAGCAGTTCTTC. Protein: CASSLALAEQFF.

The chain uses TRBV19 and TRBJ2-3, with D tentatively TRBD1 (6 bases). CDR1 and CDR2 (germline): LNHDA, SQIVND (reference sequence). This CDR3 has 14 amino acids. Trimming stripped 5 bases from V and 0 bases from J, with 9 bases between. The CDR3 region has the DNA TGTGCCAGTAGTGTTGGACAGAGCACAGATACGCAGTATTTT. Amino acid sequence: CASSVGQSTDTQYF.

The V call is TRBV2, the J call TRBJ2-1; weak D call: TRBD1 (6 bases). The CDR3 covers 14 residues. The V gene's germline CDR1 is SNHLY and CDR2 FYNNEI. Trimming stripped 7 bases from V and 2 bases from J, with 12 bases between. CDR3 in DNA: TGTGCCAGCAACTCAGGGGACACCTACAATGAGCAGTTCTTC. Protein: CASNSGDTYNEQFF.

The chain has TRBV3-1 (or the pseudogene TRBV3-2) and TRBJ1-2, with D perhaps matching TRBD1 (6 bases). CDR1 and CDR2 (germline): LGHDT, YNNKEL (reference sequence). This CDR3 spans 15 amino acids. The V gene lost 1 base and the J gene lost 3 bases, with 12 bases spanning the gap. This CDR3 is CASSQVRAGDYGYTF. In nucleotides, the CDR3 is TGTGCCAGCAGCCAAGTACGGGCAGGGGACTATGGCTACACCTTC.

This chain joins TRBV18 and TRBJ1-2; 12 bases map to TRBD1. This CDR3 has 15 residues. After removal of 4 bases from V and 7 bases from J, the junction contained 7 bases not matched to a gene. Looked up from germline, CDR1 is KGHSH and CDR2 is LQKENI. The CDR3 protein is CASSLRGQGAGGYTF. The CDR3 DNA follows: TGTGCCAGCTCACTACGGGGACAGGGGGCTGGTGGCTACACCTTC.

The chain carries TRBV28 and TRBJ1-1; a weak D match, TRBD1 (6 bases). V was shortened by 4 bases and J by 11 bases, with 17 bases between the two germline ends. In germline, CDR1 is MDHEN, CDR2 SYDVKM. The CDR3 is 13 residues long. For the CDR3, the DNA is TGTGCCAGCAGTTCCTGGACAGTCCTGCTGGCTTTCTTT. This sequence encodes CASSSWTVLLAFF.